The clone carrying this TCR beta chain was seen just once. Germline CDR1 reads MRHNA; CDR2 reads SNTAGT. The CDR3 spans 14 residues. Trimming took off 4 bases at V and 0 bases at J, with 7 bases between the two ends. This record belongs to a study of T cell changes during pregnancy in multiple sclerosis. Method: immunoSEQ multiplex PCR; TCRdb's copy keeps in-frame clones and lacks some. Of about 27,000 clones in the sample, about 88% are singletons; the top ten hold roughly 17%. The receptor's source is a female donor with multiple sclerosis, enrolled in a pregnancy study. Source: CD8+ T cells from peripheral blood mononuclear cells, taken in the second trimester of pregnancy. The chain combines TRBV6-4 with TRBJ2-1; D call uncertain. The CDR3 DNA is TGTGCCAGCAGTGCCGATAGCTCCTACAATGAGCAGTTCTTC. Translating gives CASSADSSYNEQFF.